This entry lists 21 T cell receptor beta chains sequenced from one sample in a study of early T cells in non-severe SARS-CoV-2 infection. One entry per CDR3 protein, called by TCRdb with MiXCR from the 5' RACE reads. The sample consists of around 80,000 distinct CDR3 sequences, around 11% of them appearing once. Sequenced here: whole blood, sampled at baseline. The receptors originated from an adult who was a healthcare worker with PCR-confirmed SARS-CoV-2 infection or an uninfected control (not recorded which).

This clonotype appeared a few times. The chain links TRBV5-1 to TRBJ2-4, with a possible D match to TRBD1 (7 bases). This CDR3 region has 16 residues. The V end lost 0 bases, the J end lost 3 bases, and 13 bases lay between the germline ends. Germline CDR1 and CDR2: SGHRS and YFSETQ. Here the CDR3 DNA reads TGCGCCAGCAGCTTGGAGGCGGGACAGCTCAAAAACATTCAGTACTTC. This gives the protein CASSLEAGQLKNIQYF. Full variable domain (missing parts from reference TRBV5-1 and TRBJ2-4): KAGVTQTPRYLIKTRGQQVTLSCSPISGHRSVSWYQQTPGQGLQFLFEYFSETQRNKGNFPGRFSGRQFSNSRSEMNVSTLELGDSALYLCASSLEAGQLKNIQYFGAGTRLSVL.

V usage is TRBV6-5 and J usage is TRBJ2-3; D unresolved. CDR3 length: 16 residues. V lost 4 bases and J 0 bases, leaving 14 bases between the germline ends. Germline V gives CDR1 MNHEY, CDR2 SVGAGI. The CDR3 DNA follows: TGTGCCAGCAGTTCCCCCGCGGCAGCTAGCACAGATACGCAGTATTTT. Protein: CASSSPAAASTDTQYF.

To note about this clonotype: As the CDR3 is not closed by the conserved phenylalanine or tryptophan, this likely results from a read error. DNA for the CDR3: TGTGCCAGCAGCCTCGTCGCAACGGGCCTAGCGGGGGGGCAAGATACGCAGTATTAT. Translation: CASSLVATGLAGGQDTQYY. J is TRBJ2-3 and V is TRBV6-5, with TRBD2 identical over 12 bases. The germline CDR1 and CDR2 sequences are MNHEY and SVGAGI. This CDR3 comprises 19 residues. Trimming cost V 6 bases and J 5 bases; bases outside gene matches: 18.

This clonotype appeared a few times. This chain joins TRBV27 and TRBJ1-5; D might be TRBD1 (5 bases). CDR3 length equals 15 residues. Germline CDR1 reads MNHEY; CDR2 reads SMNVEV (reference sequence). Trimming shortened V by 3 bases and J by 0 bases, and 9 bases separated the two germline ends. The CDR3: CASSFGGYSNQPQHF. CDR3 coding DNA: TGTGCCAGCAGTTTCGGGGGATATAGCAATCAGCCCCAGCATTTT.

The sample holds one count of this clonotype. The chain has TRBV5-1 and TRBJ2-7; 7 positions agree with TRBD1. The J segment lost 3 bases and the V segment lost 1 base, leaving 4 bases of the junction unmatched. Germline CDR1 and CDR2: SGHRS and YFSETQ. The CDR3 runs 14 residues. This CDR3 reads CASSLRAGGYEQYF. The CDR3 DNA follows: TGCGCCAGCAGCTTGAGGGCAGGGGGCTACGAGCAGTACTTC.

This clonotype has more than one count but fewer than ten. The rearrangement links TRBV6-2 or TRBV6-3 to TRBJ2-7, with 9 nucleotides matching TRBD1. Germline V gene sequence: CDR1 MNHEY, CDR2 SVGEGT. This CDR3 has 14 amino acids. Germline trimming cut 10 bases from V and 4 bases from J; bases unmatched to any gene: 11. CDR3 DNA sequence: TGTGCCACCCTGGGACAGGGATGGGCGTACGAGCAGTACTTC. Translating it yields CATLGQGWAYEQYF.

This clonotype was detected only a few times. Mismatch with germline at one junction end may stem from a read error. The DNA for the CDR3 is TGTGCCAGCAGCGTAGGGGCGGTGGGAGTTCGGGTCTTC. It is translated as CASSVGAVGVRVF. The chain recombines TRBV9 with TRBJ2-1, with a tentative D call TRBD2 (5 bases). This CDR3 contains 13 residues. Looked up from germline, CDR1 is SGDLS and CDR2 is YYNGEE.

In this sample, this clonotype turned up many times. The CDR3 nucleotides read TGCAGCGTAGCCGGGACAAAAGAGACCCAGTACTTC. This translates into CSVAGTKETQYF. This sequence joins TRBV29-1 and TRBJ2-5; perhaps TRBD1 as D (6 bases). Germline assignment: CDR1 SQVTM and CDR2 ANQGSEA. CDR3 size: 12 residues. V gave up 6 bases and J gave up 3 bases, with 11 bases separating them. Drawing the rest from reference TRBV29-1 and TRBJ2-5, the complete variable domain is SAVISQKPSRDICQRGTSLTIQCQVDSQVTMMFWYRQQPGQSLTLIATANQGSEATYESGFVIDKFPISRPNLTFSTLTVSNMSPEDSSIYLCSVAGTKETQYFGPGTRLLVL.

This clonotype occurred many times. The chain carries TRBV4-3 and TRBJ1-2, with D perhaps matching TRBD1 (6 bases). This CDR3 is 15 amino acids long. The ends were cut back, 2 bases at V and 3 bases at J, with 13 bases in the middle. Germline assignment: CDR1 LGHNA and CDR2 YSLEER. CDR3 protein: CASSQTLDSYYGYTF. The CDR3 DNA reads TGCGCCAGCAGCCAAACGCTGGACAGTTACTATGGCTACACCTTC.

This clonotype was counted between two and nine times. V and J are TRBV28 and TRBJ1-5; D is possibly TRBD1 (6 bases). CDR1 and CDR2 (germline): MDHEN, SYDVKM. This CDR3 is built from 15 residues. Trimming shortened V by 3 bases and J by 3 bases, and 12 bases separated the two germline ends. The CDR3 reads CASSLGGSDNQPQHF. In DNA, the CDR3 is TGTGCCAGCAGTTTGGGGGGCTCGGACAATCAGCCCCAGCATTTT.

This clonotype came up a few times. V is TRBV14 and J is TRBJ2-3; a possible D gene is TRBD1 (6 bases). V gave up 2 bases and J gave up 6 bases, with 18 bases separating them. This CDR3 region has 16 residues. Germline V lookup: CDR1 SGHDN, CDR2 FVKESK. In DNA form, the CDR3 reads TGTGCCAGCAGCCAAATAGACAGGAGCTTAGTGGATACGCAGTATTTT. Residues: CASSQIDRSLVDTQYF. The full variable domain, rest sourced from reference TRBV14 and TRBJ2-3, is EAGVTQFPSHSVIEKGQTVTLRCDPISGHDNLYWYRRVMGKEIKFLLHFVKESKQDESGMPNNRFLAERTGGTYSTLKVQPAELEDSGVYFCASSQIDRSLVDTQYFGPGTRLTVL.

This rearrangement joins TRBV27 to TRBJ1-1; D unclear. With 4 bases removed from V and 1 base from J, the gap between germline ends came to 28 bases. CDR1 and CDR2 from the germline V gene are MNHEY and SMNVEV (reference sequence). The CDR3 runs to 20 residues. CDR3 DNA sequence: TGTGCCAGCAGTTCGTCTAGGATCGCGCGATTGAGAGGGAAGAACACTGAAGCTTTCTTT. Amino acid sequence: CASSSSRIARLRGKNTEAFF.

This clonotype has a handful of counts. The rearrangement joins TRBV5-1 to TRBJ2-7, with 11 nucleotides matching TRBD2. The germline CDR1 and CDR2 sequences are SGHRS and YFSETQ. This CDR3 is built from 16 residues. The V and J ends lost 5 bases and 3 bases, in that order; junction bases with no gene match: 10. The CDR3 region is CASRPASGGSFYEQYF. The CDR3 bases are TGCGCCAGCAGACCTGCTAGCGGGGGGTCCTTCTACGAGCAGTACTTC.

V and J are TRBV20-1 and TRBJ2-4, with 9 bases identical to TRBD1. The CDR3 has 14 residues. Trimming cost V 4 bases and J 2 bases; bases outside gene matches: 3. Germline V gene lookup returns CDR1 DFQATT and CDR2 SNEGSKA (reference sequence). The CDR3, as DNA: TGCAGTGCTAAACAGGGGGCCACCAAAAACATTCAGTACTTC. Amino acids: CSAKQGATKNIQYF.

This clonotype was found many times. This chain links TRBV3-1 with TRBJ1-2, with D perhaps TRBD1 (6 bases). This CDR3 contains 13 residues. Germline V gene lookup returns CDR1 LGHDT and CDR2 YNNKEL (reference sequence). V shed 2 bases and J shed 2 bases, with 6 bases lying between them. In DNA, the CDR3 is TGTGCCAGCAGCCAACAGGGGAACTATGGCTACACCTTC. Its translation is CASSQQGNYGYTF. The complete variable domain, with remaining parts taken from reference TRBV3-1 and TRBJ1-2, reads DTAVSQTPKYLVTQMGNDKSIKCEQNLGHDTMYWYKQDSKKFLKIMFSYNNKELIINETVPNRFSPKSPDKAHLNLHINSLELGDSAVYFCASSQQGNYGYTFGSGTRLTVV.

The V and J genes are TRBV2 and TRBJ1-1, with D hard to call. The CDR3 has 11 amino acids. V dropped 6 bases and J dropped 8 bases, with 10 bases sitting between them. CDR1 is SNHLY and CDR2 is FYNNEI in the germline V gene. This CDR3 is CASRTAPEAFF. CDR3 bases: TGTGCCAGCAGGACGGCCCCGGAAGCTTTCTTT.

This clonotype has a handful of counts. The V gene is TRBV6-1, the J gene TRBJ2-2; 8 bases map to TRBD1. CDR1 and CDR2 from the germline V gene are MNHNS and SASEGT. V lost 10 bases and J lost 4; bases outside the gene matches: 2. This CDR3 has 12 residues. The CDR3 region has the DNA TGTGCCACCGGACAGGGCACCGGGGAGCTGTTTTTT. Its protein product is CATGQGTGELFF.

This clonotype was observed a handful of times. J is TRBJ2-3 and V is TRBV29-1; D is ambiguous. CDR3 size: 12 residues. The V end lost 3 bases, the J end lost 5 bases, and 9 bases lay between the germline ends. Germline CDR1 reads SQVTM; CDR2 reads ANQGSEA. The CDR3 DNA follows: TGCAGCGTTGACCAGCTTGGAGATACGCAGTATTTT. This gives the protein CSVDQLGDTQYF.

This clonotype was observed a single time. The chain links TRBV7-9 to TRBJ1-1; D gene uncertain. Looked up from germline, CDR1 is SEHNR and CDR2 is FQNEAQ (reference sequence). Trimming removed 0 bases from V and 8 bases from J, with 7 bases in between. This CDR3 spans 12 amino acids. CDR3: CASSLAPFEAFF. CDR3 in DNA: TGTGCCAGCAGCTTAGCCCCCTTCGAAGCTTTCTTT.

The genes are TRBV29-1 and TRBJ1-1; no definite D call. There are 14 residues in the CDR3. Trimming pared 7 bases from V and 5 bases from J, leaving 20 bases between. The germline V gene encodes CDR1 SQVTM and CDR2 ANQGSEA. The CDR3: CSAAPGTARTEAFF. The CDR3 nucleotides are TGCAGCGCTGCCCCTGGAACCGCGAGGACTGAAGCTTTCTTT. Full variable domain (rest looked up from reference TRBV29-1 and TRBJ1-1): SAVISQKPSRDICQRGTSLTIQCQVDSQVTMMFWYRQQPGQSLTLIATANQGSEATYESGFVIDKFPISRPNLTFSTLTVSNMSPEDSSIYLCSAAPGTARTEAFFGQGTRLTVV.

Many counts were recorded for this clonotype. The chain has TRBV2 and TRBJ2-1, with 8 bases aligning to TRBD2. V was pared by 6 bases and J by 7 bases, with 11 bases of the junction left unmatched. The CDR3 contains 15 residues. Germline CDR1 SNHLY, CDR2 FYNNEI. The CDR3 here is CASRDGLAIWNEQFF. CDR3 in DNA: TGTGCCAGCAGGGATGGACTAGCTATCTGGAATGAGCAGTTCTTC. Full variable domain (remainder filled in from reference TRBV2 and TRBJ2-1): EPEVTQTPSHQVTQMGQEVILRCVPISNHLYFYWYRQILGQKVEFLVSFYNNEISEKSEIFDDQFSVERPDGSNFTLKIRSTKLEDSAMYFCASRDGLAIWNEQFFGPGTRLTVL.